This T cell receptor beta chain was recorded in a study of blood T cell repertoires in COVID-19. Study overall: The United States, Italy and Spain provided the acute and convalescent COVID-19 samples. The cDNA or gDNA used as material had been derived from T cells, B-cell-depleted T cells, or PBMCs.

The germline CDR1 and CDR2 sequences are KGHSH and LQKENI. The CDR3 has 15 amino acids. Trimming removed 3 bases from V and 4 bases from J; junction bases left unmatched: 4. Study processing details: Amplification with reference gene primers provided the estimates of nucleated cell counts. Only in-frame clones appear in the TCRdb table, and some are missing; sequencing was by immunoSEQ multiplex PCR. That table gives V, J and clone size, and the DNA gave D and trimming. Of about 100,000 clones listed, under 90% are singletons. The receptor was derived from a human donor in a cohort sampled during active COVID-19. The material sequenced was peripheral blood. The V call is TRBV18, the J call TRBJ1-4, with 8 positions matching TRBD1. The CDR3 DNA is TGTGCCAGCTCACCTGGGACAGGCGATAATGAAAAACTGTTTTTT. Translating gives CASSPGTGDNEKLFF.